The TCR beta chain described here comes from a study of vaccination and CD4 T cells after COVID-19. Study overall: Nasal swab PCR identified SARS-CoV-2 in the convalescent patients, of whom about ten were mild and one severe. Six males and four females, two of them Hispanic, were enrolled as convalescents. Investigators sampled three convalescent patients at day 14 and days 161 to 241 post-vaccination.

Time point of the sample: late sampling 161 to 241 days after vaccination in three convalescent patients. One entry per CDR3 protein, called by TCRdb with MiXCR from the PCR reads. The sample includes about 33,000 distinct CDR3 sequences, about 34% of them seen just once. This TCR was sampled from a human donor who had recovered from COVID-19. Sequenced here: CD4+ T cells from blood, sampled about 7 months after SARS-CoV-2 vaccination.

In DNA, the CDR3 is TGTGCCAGTAGTAACCGAGCGGGAGGATTTACAGATACGCAGTATTTT. It codes for CASSNRAGGFTDTQYF. The chain couples TRBV19 to TRBJ2-3, with 9 bases fitting TRBD2. In germline, CDR1 is LNHDA, CDR2 SQIVND (reference sequence). The CDR3 is made up of 16 amino acids. The ends lost 4 bases at V and 3 bases at J; junction bases unmatched: 8.